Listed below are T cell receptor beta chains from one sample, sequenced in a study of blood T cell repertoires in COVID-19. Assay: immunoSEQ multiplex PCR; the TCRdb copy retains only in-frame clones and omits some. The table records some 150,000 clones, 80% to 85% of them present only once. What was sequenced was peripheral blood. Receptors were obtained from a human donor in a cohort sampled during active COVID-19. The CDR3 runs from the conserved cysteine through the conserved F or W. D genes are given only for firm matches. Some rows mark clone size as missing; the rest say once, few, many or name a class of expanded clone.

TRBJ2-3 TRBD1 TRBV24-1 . CATSPGQPVDTQYF TGTGCCACCAGTCCGGGACAGCCAGTAGATACGCAGTATTTT
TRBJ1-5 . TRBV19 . CASSIARKNSNQPQHF TGTGCCAGTAGTATAGCGCGGAAGAATAGCAATCAGCCCCAGCATTTT
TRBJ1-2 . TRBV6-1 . CASSERGNYGYTF TGTGCCAGCAGTGAACGGGGGAACTATGGCTACACCTTC
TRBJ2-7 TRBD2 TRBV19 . CASAQTSGVGEQYF TGTGCCAGTGCCCAGACTAGCGGGGTTGGTGAGCAGTACTTC
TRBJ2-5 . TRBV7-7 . CASSNGETQYF TGTGCTAGCAGTAACGGGGAGACCCAGTACTTC
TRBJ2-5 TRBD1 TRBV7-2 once CASSRDRGPGETQYF TGTGCCAGCAGCCGGGACAGGGGGCCCGGGGAGACCCAGTACTTC
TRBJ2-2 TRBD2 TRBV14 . CASSQRLAGAPNTGELFF TGTGCCAGCAGCCAACGACTAGCGGGGGCCCCGAACACCGGGGAGCTGTTTTTT
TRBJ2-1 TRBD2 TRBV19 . CASSRPGGGPYNEQFF TGTGCCAGTAGTAGGCCCGGGGGGGGCCCCTACAATGAGCAGTTCTTC
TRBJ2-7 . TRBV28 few CASNGGLAYEQYF TGTGCCAGCAATGGGGGGTTGGCCTACGAGCAGTACTTC
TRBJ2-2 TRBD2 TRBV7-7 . CASRIGTSGNTGELFF TGTGCTAGCAGAATCGGGACTAGCGGTAACACCGGGGAGCTGTTTTTT
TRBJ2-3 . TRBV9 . CASSAGAGGFADTQYF TGTGCCAGCAGCGCCGGGGCAGGGGGGTTCGCAGATACGCAGTATTTT
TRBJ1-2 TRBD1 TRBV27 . CASRPPSGTGVYGYTF TGTGCCAGCAGACCGCCCTCCGGGACAGGAGTCTATGGCTACACCTTC
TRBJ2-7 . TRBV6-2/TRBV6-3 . CASSPRRAGSSYEQYF TGTGCCAGCAGTCCCCGCAGGGCGGGGTCCTCCTACGAGCAGTACTTC
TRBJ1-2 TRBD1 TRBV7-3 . CASSQGAGGPYYGYTF TGTGCCAGCAGTCAAGGGGCAGGGGGCCCCTACTATGGCTACACCTTC
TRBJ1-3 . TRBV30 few CASKAGGNSGNTIYF TGTGCCTCAAAGGCGGGCGGTAACTCTGGAAACACCATATATTTT